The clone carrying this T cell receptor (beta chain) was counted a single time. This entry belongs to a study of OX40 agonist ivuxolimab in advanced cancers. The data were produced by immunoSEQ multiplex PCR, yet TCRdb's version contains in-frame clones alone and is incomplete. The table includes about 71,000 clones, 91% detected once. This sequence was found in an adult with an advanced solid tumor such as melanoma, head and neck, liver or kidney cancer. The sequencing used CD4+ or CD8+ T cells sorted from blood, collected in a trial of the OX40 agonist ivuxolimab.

CDR3: CASSEAGTGRSPLHF. The CDR3 region has the DNA TGTGCCAGCAGTGAAGCGGGGACAGGCCGGTCACCCCTCCACTTT. The rearrangement uses TRBV6-1 and TRBJ1-6, with TRBD1 matching 8 bases. The CDR3 spans 15 residues. With V trimmed by 0 bases and J by 10 bases, 5 bases remained unmatched. Per germline, CDR1 MNHNS and CDR2 SASEGT.